This T cell receptor beta chain is drawn from a study of post-analysis software for immune sequencing data. This clonotype was counted a few times. No antigen is known for it. Overall study findings and caveats: TRBV5-6, TRBV5-1 and TRBV20-1 belonged to a set of roughly 5 TRBV segments that were more frequent in patients than controls. Samples made in the same batch grouped tightly together by F measure. Multiple sclerosis patients showed significantly lower normalized Chao1 diversity than controls did.

The CDR3 consists of 17 residues. With V trimmed by 6 bases and J by 2 bases, 7 bases remained unmatched. TCR beta libraries were prepared from cDNA with unique molecular identifiers. Each CDR3 protein is one row after TCRdb ran MiXCR on the PCR reads. The data hold around 250,000 distinct CDR3 sequences, with 35% to 45% observed a single time. The chain has TRBV12-3 or TRBV12-4 and TRBJ2-1, with TRBD2 matching 13 bases. The TCR comes from a girl aged 5-17 years with multiple sclerosis. Input material: blood. This CDR3 is CASSRGTSGTTYNEQFF. In DNA form, the CDR3 reads TGTGCCAGCAGCCGGGGGACTAGCGGGACAACCTACAATGAGCAGTTCTTC.